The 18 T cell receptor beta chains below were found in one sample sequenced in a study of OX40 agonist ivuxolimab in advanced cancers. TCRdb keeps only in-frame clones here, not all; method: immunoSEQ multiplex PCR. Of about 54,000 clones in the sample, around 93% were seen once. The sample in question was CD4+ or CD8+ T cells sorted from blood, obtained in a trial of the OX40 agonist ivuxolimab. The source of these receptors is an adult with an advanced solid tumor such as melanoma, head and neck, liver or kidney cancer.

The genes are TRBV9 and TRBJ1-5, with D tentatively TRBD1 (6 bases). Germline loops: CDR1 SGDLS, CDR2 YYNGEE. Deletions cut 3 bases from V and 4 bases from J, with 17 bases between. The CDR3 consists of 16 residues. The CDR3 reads CASSANSGDMNQPQHF. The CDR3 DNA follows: TGTGCCAGCAGCGCAAACTCAGGGGATATGAATCAGCCCCAGCATTTT.

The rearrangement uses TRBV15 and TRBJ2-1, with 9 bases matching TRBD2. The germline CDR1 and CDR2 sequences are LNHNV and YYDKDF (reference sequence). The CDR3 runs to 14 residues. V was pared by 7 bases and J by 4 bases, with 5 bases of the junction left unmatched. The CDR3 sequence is CATTAGGPYNEQFF. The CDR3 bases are TGTGCCACCACGGCGGGAGGGCCTTACAATGAGCAGTTCTTC.

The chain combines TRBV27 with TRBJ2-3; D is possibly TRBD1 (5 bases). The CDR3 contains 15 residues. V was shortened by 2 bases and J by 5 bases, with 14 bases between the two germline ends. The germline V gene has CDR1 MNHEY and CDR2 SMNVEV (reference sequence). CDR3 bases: TGTGCCAGCAGTTTAGTAGGCAGGGCGGTAGATACGCAGTATTTT. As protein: CASSLVGRAVDTQYF.

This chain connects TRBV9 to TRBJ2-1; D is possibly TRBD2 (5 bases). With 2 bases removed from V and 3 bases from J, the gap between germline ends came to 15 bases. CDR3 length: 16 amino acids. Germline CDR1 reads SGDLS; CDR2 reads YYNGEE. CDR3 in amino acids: CASSVLEGKLYNEQFF. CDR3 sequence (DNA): TGTGCCAGCAGCGTTTTAGAGGGAAAACTCTACAATGAGCAGTTCTTC.

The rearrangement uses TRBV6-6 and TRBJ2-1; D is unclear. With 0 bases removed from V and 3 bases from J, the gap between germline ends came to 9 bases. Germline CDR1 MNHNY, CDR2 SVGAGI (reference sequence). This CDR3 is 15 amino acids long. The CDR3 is CASSYSSGDYNEQFF. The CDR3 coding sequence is TGTGCCAGCAGTTACTCGAGTGGGGACTACAATGAGCAGTTCTTC.

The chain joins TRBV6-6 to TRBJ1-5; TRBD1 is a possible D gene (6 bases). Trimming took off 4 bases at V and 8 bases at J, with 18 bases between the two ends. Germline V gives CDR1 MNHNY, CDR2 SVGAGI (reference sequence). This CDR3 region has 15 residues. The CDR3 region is CASSLGLGGWEPQHF. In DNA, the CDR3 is TGTGCCAGCAGTTTGGGACTCGGGGGCTGGGAGCCCCAGCATTTT.

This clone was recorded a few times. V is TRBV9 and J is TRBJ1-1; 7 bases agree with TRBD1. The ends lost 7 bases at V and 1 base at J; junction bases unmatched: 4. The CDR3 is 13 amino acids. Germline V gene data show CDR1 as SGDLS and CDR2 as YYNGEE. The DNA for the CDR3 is TGTGCCAGCGAGGGACAGCCGAACACTGAAGCTTTCTTT. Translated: CASEGQPNTEAFF. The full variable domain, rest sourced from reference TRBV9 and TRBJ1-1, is DSGVTQTPKHLITATGQRVTLRCSPRSGDLSVYWYQQSLDQGLQFLIQYYNGEERAKGNILERFSAQQFPDLHSELNLSSLELGDSALYFCASEGQPNTEAFFGQGTRLTVV.

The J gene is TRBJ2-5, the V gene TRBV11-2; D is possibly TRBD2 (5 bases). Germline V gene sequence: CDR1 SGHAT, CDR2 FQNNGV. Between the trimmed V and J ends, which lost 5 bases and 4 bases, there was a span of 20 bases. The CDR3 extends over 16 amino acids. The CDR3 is CASSPPPLAGLETQYF. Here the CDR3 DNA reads TGTGCCAGCAGCCCACCTCCCCTGGCGGGCCTAGAGACCCAGTACTTC.

The CDR3 sequence: CASSLLDTGELFF. The CDR3 coding sequence is TGTGCCAGCAGCCTACTGGACACCGGGGAGCTGTTTTTT. The V gene is TRBV7-8, the J gene TRBJ2-2, with D unclear. The CDR3 is made up of 13 amino acids. CDR1 SGHVS and CDR2 FQNEAQ come from the germline V gene. Deletions cut 5 bases from V and 3 bases from J, with 7 bases between. Combining the CDR3 with reference TRBV7-8 and TRBJ2-2 gives the whole variable domain GAGVSQSPRYKVAKRGQDVALRCDPISGHVSLFWYQQALGQGPEFLTYFQNEAQLDKSGLPSDRFFAERPEGSVSTLKIQRTQQEDSAVYLCASSLLDTGELFFGEGSRLTVL.

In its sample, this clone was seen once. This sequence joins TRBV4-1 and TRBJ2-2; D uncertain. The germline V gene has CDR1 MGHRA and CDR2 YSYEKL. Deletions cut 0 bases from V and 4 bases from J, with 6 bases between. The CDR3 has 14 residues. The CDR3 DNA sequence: TGCGCCAGCAGCCAAGAAACGTCCACCGGGGAGCTGTTTTTT. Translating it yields CASSQETSTGELFF.

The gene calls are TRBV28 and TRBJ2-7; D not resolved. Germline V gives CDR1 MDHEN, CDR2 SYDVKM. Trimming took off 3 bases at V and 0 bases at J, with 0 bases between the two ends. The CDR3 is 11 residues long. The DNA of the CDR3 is TGTGCCAGCAGTTTCTCCTACGAGCAGTACTTC. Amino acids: CASSFSYEQYF.

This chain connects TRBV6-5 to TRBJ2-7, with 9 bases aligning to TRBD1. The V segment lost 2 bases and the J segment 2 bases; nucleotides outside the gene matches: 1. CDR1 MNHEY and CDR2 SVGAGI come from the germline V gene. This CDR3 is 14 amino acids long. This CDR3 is CASSYGTGPYEQYF. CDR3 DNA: TGTGCCAGCAGTTACGGGACAGGGCCCTACGAGCAGTACTTC.

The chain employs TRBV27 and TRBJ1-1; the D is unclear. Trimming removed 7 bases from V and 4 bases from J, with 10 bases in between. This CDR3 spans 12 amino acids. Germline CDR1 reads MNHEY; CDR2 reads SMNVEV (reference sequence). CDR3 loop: CASMAGGTEAFF. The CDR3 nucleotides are TGTGCCAGCATGGCAGGAGGCACTGAAGCTTTCTTT.

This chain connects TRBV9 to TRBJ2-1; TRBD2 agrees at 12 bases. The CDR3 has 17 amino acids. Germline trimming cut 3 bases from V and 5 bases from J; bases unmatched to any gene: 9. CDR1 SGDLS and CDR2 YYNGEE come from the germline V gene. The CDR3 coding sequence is TGTGCCAGCAGCGCAAACCCACTAGCGGGAGGAAACAATGAGCAGTTCTTC. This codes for CASSANPLAGGNNEQFF.

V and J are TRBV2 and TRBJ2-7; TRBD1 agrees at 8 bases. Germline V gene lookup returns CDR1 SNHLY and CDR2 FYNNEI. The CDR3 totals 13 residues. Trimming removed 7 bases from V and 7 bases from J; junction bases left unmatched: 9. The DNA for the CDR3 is TGTGCCAGCATAGGGACAGGCCGTGAAGAGCAGTACTTC. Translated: CASIGTGREEQYF.

This CDR3 is CASSSASGRAHNEQFF. CDR3 DNA: TGTGCCAGCAGCTCTGCAAGCGGGAGGGCCCACAATGAGCAGTTCTTC. The chain recombines TRBV7-9 with TRBJ2-1; 10 positions match TRBD2. The junction had 8 bases not matched to a gene; V was cut back by 4 bases and J by 5 bases. This CDR3 has 16 residues. CDR1 is SEHNR and CDR2 is FQNEAQ in the germline V gene (reference sequence).

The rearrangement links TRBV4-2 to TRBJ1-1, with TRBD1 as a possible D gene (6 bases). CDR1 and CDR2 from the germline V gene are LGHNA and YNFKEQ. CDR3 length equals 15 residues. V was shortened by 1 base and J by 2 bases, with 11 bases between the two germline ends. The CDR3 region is CASSQGQGSNTEAFF. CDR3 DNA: TGTGCCAGCAGCCAAGGGCAGGGGAGTAACACTGAAGCTTTCTTT.

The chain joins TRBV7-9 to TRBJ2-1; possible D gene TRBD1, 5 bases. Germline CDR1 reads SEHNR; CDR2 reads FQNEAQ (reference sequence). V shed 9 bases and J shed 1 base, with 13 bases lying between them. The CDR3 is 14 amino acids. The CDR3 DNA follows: TGTGCCAGTATCCCCAGGGAATCCTACAATGAGCAGTTCTTC. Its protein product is CASIPRESYNEQFF. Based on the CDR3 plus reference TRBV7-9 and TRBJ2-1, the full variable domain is DTGVSQNPRHKITKRGQNVTFRCDPISEHNRLYWYRQTLGQGPEFLTYFQNEAQLEKSRLLSDRFSAERPKGSFSTLEIQRTEQGDSAMYLCASIPRESYNEQFFGPGTRLTVL.